These 21 T cell receptor beta chains came from one sample sequenced in a study of blood T cell repertoires in COVID-19. The assay was immunoSEQ multiplex PCR, and TCRdb's table has in-frame clones only and misses some. This sample yields roughly 160,000 clones, of which 70% to 85% are seen a single time; about an eighth belongs to the top ten. Sequencing used PBMCs or T cells enriched from blood (not recorded which). These receptors all stem from a man aged 45-65 years who had recovered from COVID-19.

V gene TRBV9 combines with J gene TRBJ1-3, with D perhaps matching TRBD1 (6 bases). There are 13 residues in the CDR3. V gave up 7 bases and J gave up 4 bases, with 12 bases separating them. Germline values: CDR1 SGDLS, CDR2 YYNGEE. The CDR3 nucleotides are TGTGCCAGCCGAGGGGGATCCGGAAACACCATATATTTT. This codes for CASRGGSGNTIYF.

The rearrangement joins TRBV28 to TRBJ1-5; D not resolved. CDR1 is MDHEN and CDR2 is SYDVKM in the germline V gene. CDR3 length equals 17 residues. Trimming stripped 2 bases from V and 1 base from J, with 15 bases between. In nucleotides, the CDR3 is TGTGCCAGCAGTTTAGCCCCCGGGAGGGCGAGCAATCAGCCCCAGCATTTT. Translating it yields CASSLAPGRASNQPQHF. Variable domain in full (rest from reference TRBV28 and TRBJ1-5): DVKVTQSSRYLVKRTGEKVFLECVQDMDHENMFWYRQDPGLGLRLIYFSYDVKMKEKGDIPEGYSVSREKKERFSLILESASTNQTSMYLCASSLAPGRASNQPQHFGDGTRLSIL.

The chain links TRBV18 to TRBJ1-3, with D uncertain. Trimming took 3 bases from V and 0 from J, leaving 9 bases between them. This CDR3 region has 15 residues. Germline V gene data show CDR1 as KGHSH and CDR2 as LQKENI. DNA of the CDR3: TGTGCCAGCTCACCCCTAGCCGTCTCTGGAAACACCATATATTTT. It specifies CASSPLAVSGNTIYF.

This chain joins TRBV4-2 and TRBJ2-5; 8 bases line up with TRBD2. V dropped 8 bases and J dropped 5; count of bases not matched to a gene: 10. This CDR3 spans 14 amino acids. CDR1 and CDR2 from the germline V gene are LGHNA and YNFKEQ. The CDR3: CASGTSYGQETQYF. As DNA, the CDR3 is TGTGCCAGCGGGACTAGTTATGGGCAGGAGACCCAGTACTTC.

The rearrangement links TRBV5-1 to TRBJ1-1, with D maybe TRBD1 (5 bases). The germline V gene encodes CDR1 SGHRS and CDR2 YFSETQ. The CDR3 runs 13 residues. V gave up 5 bases and J gave up 1 base, with 9 bases separating them. The CDR3 sequence: CASRIQENTEAFF. CDR3 nucleotides: TGCGCCAGCAGGATACAGGAGAACACTGAAGCTTTCTTT.

The chain joins TRBV5-6 to TRBJ1-1; D ambiguous. The CDR3 totals 13 residues. CDR1 is SGHDT, CDR2 YYEEEE, per germline. Trimming stripped 6 bases from V and 1 base from J, with 10 bases between. The CDR3 nucleotides read TGTGCCAGCACCCGGGGAGGGAACACTGAAGCTTTCTTT. As protein: CASTRGGNTEAFF.

This clone showed up just once. This chain connects TRBV11-1 to TRBJ2-1; possibly TRBD2 for D (5 bases). The length of the CDR3 is 12 residues. CDR1 SGHAT and CDR2 FQDESV come from the germline V gene (reference sequence). Trimming shortened V by 5 bases and J by 12 bases, and 14 bases separated the two germline ends. Here the CDR3 reads CASSVVRGGQFF. In nucleotides, the CDR3 is TGTGCCAGCAGCGTAGTCCGGGGTGGGCAGTTCTTC.

The V call is TRBV14, the J call TRBJ2-7, with 9 positions matching TRBD1. Germline-derived CDR1 and CDR2 are SGHDN and FVKESK. V dropped 4 bases and J dropped 3; count of bases not matched to a gene: 4. The CDR3 runs 14 residues. CDR3 sequence reads: CASSRGTGIYEQYF. The CDR3 coding sequence is TGTGCCAGCAGCCGAGGGACAGGGATCTACGAGCAGTACTTC.

Only a few counts were recorded for this clone. The CDR3, as DNA: TGTGCCAGCAGTTTGGGGGACAGGTTTTACACCTTC. The encoded protein is CASSLGDRFYTF. The V gene is TRBV28, the J gene TRBJ1-2; 8 nucleotides line up with TRBD1. The V gene's germline CDR1 is MDHEN and CDR2 SYDVKM. After removal of 3 bases from V and 11 bases from J, the junction contained 5 bases not matched to a gene. The CDR3 covers 12 residues.

V is TRBV30 and J is TRBJ2-7; D remains ambiguous. Trimming cost V 2 bases and J 5 bases, with 10 bases left between them. Germline assignment: CDR1 GTSNPN and CDR2 SVGIG (reference sequence). This CDR3 is built from 12 residues. Here the CDR3 reads CAWSIRVNEQYF. The CDR3 DNA follows: TGTGCCTGGAGTATAAGAGTCAACGAGCAGTACTTC.

This chain joins TRBV10-3 and TRBJ1-6, with D possibly TRBD1 on 5 matching bases. This CDR3 spans 14 amino acids. With 6 bases removed from V and 7 bases from J, the gap between germline ends came to 13 bases. The germline CDR1 and CDR2 sequences are ENHRY and SYGVKD. CDR3 amino acids: CAISLTDKNSPLHF. The CDR3 DNA sequence: TGTGCCATCAGCCTGACAGACAAGAATTCACCCCTCCACTTT.

This clone occurred once. V gene TRBV24-1 combines with J gene TRBJ2-3; D is perhaps TRBD1 (5 bases). This CDR3 region has 16 residues. Germline V gives CDR1 KGHDR, CDR2 SFDVKD. Trimming took off 4 bases at V and 1 base at J, with 14 bases between the two ends. The CDR3 region has the DNA TGTGCCACCAGTGAATTTACAGGAGATCGCACAGATACGCAGTATTTT. This encodes CATSEFTGDRTDTQYF.

V is TRBV7-2 and J is TRBJ1-4; maybe TRBD1 (5 bases). Germline V gene data show CDR1 as SGHTA and CDR2 as FQGNSA. With 1 base removed from V and 4 bases from J, the gap between germline ends came to 13 bases. The CDR3 consists of 16 residues. The CDR3 protein is CASSLVAGRLNEKLFF. DNA for the CDR3: TGTGCCAGCAGCTTAGTTGCGGGGCGGCTTAATGAAAAACTGTTTTTT.

V usage is TRBV6-5 and J usage is TRBJ2-1, with a possible D match to TRBD1 (5 bases). This CDR3 comprises 15 residues. Trimming took 1 base from V and 8 from J, leaving 15 bases between them. Germline-derived CDR1 and CDR2 are MNHEY and SVGAGI. The CDR3 sequence is CASSYWQGSLDEQFF. The CDR3 DNA reads as TGTGCCAGCAGTTACTGGCAGGGATCGTTGGATGAGCAGTTCTTC.

The V gene is TRBV6-5, the J gene TRBJ2-2; 9 bases fit TRBD2. Germline CDR1 is MNHEY and CDR2 is SVGAGI. The CDR3 extends over 15 amino acids. V gave up 6 bases and J gave up 5 bases; unmatched junction bases: 7. This CDR3 reads CASRPGLAGTGELFF. DNA for the CDR3: TGTGCCAGCAGACCGGGACTAGCAGGGACCGGGGAGCTGTTTTTT.

V and J are TRBV5-1 and TRBJ1-2; D is possibly TRBD1 (6 bases). CDR1 is SGHRS, CDR2 YFSETQ, per germline. The CDR3 is made up of 14 amino acids. Trimming left V 4 bases short and J 6 bases short, with 16 bases between. The CDR3, as DNA: TGCGCCAGCAGCGGATGGACAGCCACCCATGGCTACACCTTC. Translation: CASSGWTATHGYTF.

The V call is TRBV18, the J call TRBJ1-1; D gene ambiguous. With 2 bases removed from V and 3 bases from J, the gap between germline ends came to 7 bases. In germline, CDR1 is KGHSH, CDR2 LQKENI. The CDR3 covers 13 residues. The CDR3 bases are TGTGCCAGCTCACCAGCGCGGGACACTGAAGCTTTCTTT. Translating it yields CASSPARDTEAFF.

This clone has just one count. V gene TRBV21-1 combines with J gene TRBJ2-1; TRBD1, the table's D call, was not compared with the DNA. TRBV21-1 constitutes a pseudogene. This CDR3 is 15 amino acids long. The CDR3 nucleotides are TGTGCCAGCAGCAATGGGGGGACAGTCTACAATGAGCAGTTCTTC. This codes for CASSNGGTVYNEQFF.

The J gene is TRBJ2-7, the V gene TRBV7-2, with TRBD2 matching 8 bases. This CDR3 region has 16 residues. From germline, CDR1 is SGHTA and CDR2 FQGNSA. V shed 6 bases, J shed 0 bases, and the junction held 10 bases outside the gene matches. In DNA, the CDR3 is TGTGCCAGCAGTTTTCAAAGCGGGGGAAGCTCCTACGAGCAGTACTTC. Translating gives CASSFQSGGSSYEQYF. Filled out from reference TRBV7-2 and TRBJ2-7, the complete variable domain reads GAGVSQSPSNKVTEKGKDVELRCDPISGHTALYWYRQSLGQGLEFLIYFQGNSAPDKSGLPSDRFSAERTGGSVSTLTIQRTQQEDSAVYLCASSFQSGGSSYEQYFGPGTRLTVT.

The chain is built from TRBV29-1 and TRBJ2-3; possible D gene TRBD1, 6 bases. The CDR3 has 11 residues. The V end lost 7 bases, the J end lost 6 bases, and 11 bases lay between the germline ends. Germline V gene lookup returns CDR1 SQVTM and CDR2 ANQGSEA. The DNA for the CDR3 is TGCAGCGCAATAGGGGGTGATACGCAGTATTTT. Protein sequence: CSAIGGDTQYF.

This chain links TRBV12-3 or TRBV12-4 with TRBJ2-5; D possibly corresponds to TRBD1 (5 bases). The CDR3 has 13 amino acids. V was clipped by 2 bases and J by 6 bases, with 10 bases between them. The CDR3 reads CASSLQGVKTQYF. In DNA form, the CDR3 reads TGTGCCAGCAGTTTACAAGGGGTCAAGACCCAGTACTTC.